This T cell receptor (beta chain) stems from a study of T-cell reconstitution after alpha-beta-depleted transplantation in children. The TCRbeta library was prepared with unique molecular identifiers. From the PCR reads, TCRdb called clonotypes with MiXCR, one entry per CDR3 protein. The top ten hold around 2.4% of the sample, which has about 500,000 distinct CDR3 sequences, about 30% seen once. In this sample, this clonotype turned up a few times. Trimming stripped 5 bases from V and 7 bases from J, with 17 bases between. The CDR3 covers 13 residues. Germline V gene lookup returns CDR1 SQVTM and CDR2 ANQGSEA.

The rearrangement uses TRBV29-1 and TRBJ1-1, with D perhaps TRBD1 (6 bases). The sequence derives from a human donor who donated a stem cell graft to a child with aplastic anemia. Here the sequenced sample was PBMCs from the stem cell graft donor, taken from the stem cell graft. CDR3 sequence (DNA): TGCAGCGTTTCCCGGGGGGACACGCTTGAAGCTTTCTTT. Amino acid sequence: CSVSRGDTLEAFF. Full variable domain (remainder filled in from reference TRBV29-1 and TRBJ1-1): SAVISQKPSRDICQRGTSLTIQCQVDSQVTMMFWYRQQPGQSLTLIATANQGSEATYESGFVIDKFPISRPNLTFSTLTVSNMSPEDSSIYLCSVSRGDTLEAFFGQGTRLTVV.